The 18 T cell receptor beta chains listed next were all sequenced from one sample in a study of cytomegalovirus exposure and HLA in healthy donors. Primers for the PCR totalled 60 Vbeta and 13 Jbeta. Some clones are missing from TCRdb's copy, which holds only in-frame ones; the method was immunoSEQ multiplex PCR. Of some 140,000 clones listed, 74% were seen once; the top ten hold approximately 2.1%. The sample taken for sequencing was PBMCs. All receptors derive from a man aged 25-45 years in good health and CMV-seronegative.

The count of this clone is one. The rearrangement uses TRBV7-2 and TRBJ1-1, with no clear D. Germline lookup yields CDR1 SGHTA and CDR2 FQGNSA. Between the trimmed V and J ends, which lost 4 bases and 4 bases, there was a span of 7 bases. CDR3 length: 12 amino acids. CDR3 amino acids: CASSYSGTEAFF. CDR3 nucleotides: TGTGCCAGCAGCTATAGCGGCACTGAAGCTTTCTTT.

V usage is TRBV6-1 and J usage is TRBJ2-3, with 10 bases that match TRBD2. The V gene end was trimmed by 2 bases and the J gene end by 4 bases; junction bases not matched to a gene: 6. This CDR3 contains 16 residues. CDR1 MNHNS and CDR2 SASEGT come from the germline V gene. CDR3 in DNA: TGTGCCAGCAGTGAATTAACTAGCGGGGTCGCAGATACGCAGTATTTT. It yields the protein CASSELTSGVADTQYF.

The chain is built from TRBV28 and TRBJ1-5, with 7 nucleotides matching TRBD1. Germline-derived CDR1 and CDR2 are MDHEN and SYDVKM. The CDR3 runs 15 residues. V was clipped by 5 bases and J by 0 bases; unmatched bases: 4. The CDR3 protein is CASSRGQYSNQPQHF. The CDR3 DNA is TGTGCCAGCAGTAGGGGACAGTATAGCAATCAGCCCCAGCATTTT.

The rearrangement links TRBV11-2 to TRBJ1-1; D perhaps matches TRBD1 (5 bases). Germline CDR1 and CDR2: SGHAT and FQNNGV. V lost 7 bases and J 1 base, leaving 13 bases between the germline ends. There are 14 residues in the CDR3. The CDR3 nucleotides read TGTGCCAGCAAAGGTCCAGGGAAGAACACTGAAGCTTTCTTT. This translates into CASKGPGKNTEAFF. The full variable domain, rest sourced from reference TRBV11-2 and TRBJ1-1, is EAGVAQSPRYKIIEKRQSVAFWCNPISGHATLYWYQQILGQGPKLLIQFQNNGVVDDSQLPKDRFSAERLKGVDSTLKIQPAKLEDSAVYLCASKGPGKNTEAFFGQGTRLTVV.

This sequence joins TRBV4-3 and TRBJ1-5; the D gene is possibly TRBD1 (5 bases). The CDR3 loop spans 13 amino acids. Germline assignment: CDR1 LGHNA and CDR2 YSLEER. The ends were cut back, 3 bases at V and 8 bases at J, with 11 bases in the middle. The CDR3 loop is CASSQGGMEPQHF. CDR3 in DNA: TGCGCCAGCAGCCAGGGGGGTATGGAGCCCCAGCATTTT.

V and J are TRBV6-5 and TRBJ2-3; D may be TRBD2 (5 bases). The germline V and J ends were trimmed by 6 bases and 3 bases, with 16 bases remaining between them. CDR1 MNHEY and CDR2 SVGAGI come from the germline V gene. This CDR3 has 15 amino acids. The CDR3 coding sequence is TGTGCCAGCAGCCCCAGCGGTAGTATTACAGATACGCAGTATTTT. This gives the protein CASSPSGSITDTQYF.

CDR3 sequence: CASSAQGRETQYF. The CDR3 nucleotides are TGTGCCAGCAGCGCACAGGGTAGGGAGACCCAGTACTTC. The V call is TRBV9, the J call TRBJ2-5; perhaps TRBD1 as D (6 bases). The germline V gene has CDR1 SGDLS and CDR2 YYNGEE. Trimming pared 3 bases from V and 5 bases from J, leaving 11 bases between. The CDR3 is made up of 13 amino acids.

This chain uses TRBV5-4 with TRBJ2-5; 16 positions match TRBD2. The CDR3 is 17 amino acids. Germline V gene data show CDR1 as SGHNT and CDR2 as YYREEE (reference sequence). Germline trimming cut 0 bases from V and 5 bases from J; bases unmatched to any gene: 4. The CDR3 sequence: CASSLVGTSGGAETQYF. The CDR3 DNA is TGTGCCAGCAGCTTGGTGGGGACTAGCGGGGGGGCCGAGACCCAGTACTTC.

The CDR3 nucleotides are TGTGCCTGGAGTTTCCTAGGGGGCGGGGAGCTGTTTTTT. Amino acid sequence: CAWSFLGGGELFF. The V and J genes are TRBV30 and TRBJ2-2, with D maybe TRBD1 (6 bases). V lost 2 bases to trimming and J lost 7 bases, with 11 bases between them. Germline loops: CDR1 GTSNPN, CDR2 SVGIG (reference sequence). This CDR3 comprises 13 residues. Full variable domain (rest looked up from reference TRBV30 and TRBJ2-2): SQTIHQWPATLVQPVGSPLSLECTVEGTSNPNLYWYRQAAGRGLQLLFYSVGIGQISSEVPQNLSASRPQDRQFILSSKKLLLSDSGFYLCAWSFLGGGELFFGEGSRLTVL.

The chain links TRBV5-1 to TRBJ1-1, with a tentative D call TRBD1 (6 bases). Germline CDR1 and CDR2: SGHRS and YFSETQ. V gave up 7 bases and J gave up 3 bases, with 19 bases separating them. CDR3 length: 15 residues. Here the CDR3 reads CASAPGLGGDTEAFF. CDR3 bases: TGCGCCAGCGCTCCTGGGTTAGGGGGGGACACTGAAGCTTTCTTT.

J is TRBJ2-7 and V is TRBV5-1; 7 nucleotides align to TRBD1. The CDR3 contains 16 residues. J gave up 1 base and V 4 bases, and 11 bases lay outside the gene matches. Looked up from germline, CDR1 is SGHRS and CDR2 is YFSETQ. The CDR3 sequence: CASSAGPTGISYEQYF. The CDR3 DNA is TGCGCCAGCAGCGCGGGTCCGACAGGGATTTCCTACGAGCAGTACTTC.

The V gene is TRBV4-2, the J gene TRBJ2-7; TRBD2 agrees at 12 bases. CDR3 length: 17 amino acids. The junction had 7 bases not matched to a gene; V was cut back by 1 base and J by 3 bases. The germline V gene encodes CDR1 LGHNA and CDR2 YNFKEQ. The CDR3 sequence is CASSQVGQLAGGYEQYF. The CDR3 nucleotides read TGTGCCAGCAGCCAAGTTGGCCAACTAGCGGGGGGCTACGAGCAGTACTTC.

CDR3 coding DNA: TGTGCCAGCAGCCCCTACCCGCCGGGACTGACAAACAATGAGCAGTTCTTC. Encoded protein: CASSPYPPGLTNNEQFF. The rearrangement joins TRBV9 to TRBJ2-1, with D tentatively TRBD2 (6 bases). This CDR3 spans 17 amino acids. Deletions cut 4 bases from V and 5 bases from J, with 22 bases between. Germline CDR1 is SGDLS and CDR2 is YYNGEE.

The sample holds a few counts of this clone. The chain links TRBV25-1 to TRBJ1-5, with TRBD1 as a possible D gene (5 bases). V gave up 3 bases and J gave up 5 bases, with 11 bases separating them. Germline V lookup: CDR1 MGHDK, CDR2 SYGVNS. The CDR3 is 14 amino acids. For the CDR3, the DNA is TGTGCCAGCAGTGACAGGGTACGGGATCAGCCCCAGCATTTT. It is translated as CASSDRVRDQPQHF.

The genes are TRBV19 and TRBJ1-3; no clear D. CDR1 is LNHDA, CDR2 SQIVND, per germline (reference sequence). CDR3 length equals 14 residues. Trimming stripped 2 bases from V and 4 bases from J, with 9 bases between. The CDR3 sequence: CASSIRRGGNTIYF. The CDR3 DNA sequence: TGTGCCAGTAGTATACGACGGGGAGGAAACACCATATATTTT.

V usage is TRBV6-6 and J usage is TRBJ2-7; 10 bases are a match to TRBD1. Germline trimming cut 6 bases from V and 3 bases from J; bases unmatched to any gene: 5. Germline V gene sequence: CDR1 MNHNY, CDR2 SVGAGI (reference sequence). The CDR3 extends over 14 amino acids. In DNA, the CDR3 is TGTGCCAGCAGCGGGACAGGGGATTTCTACGAGCAGTACTTC. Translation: CASSGTGDFYEQYF.

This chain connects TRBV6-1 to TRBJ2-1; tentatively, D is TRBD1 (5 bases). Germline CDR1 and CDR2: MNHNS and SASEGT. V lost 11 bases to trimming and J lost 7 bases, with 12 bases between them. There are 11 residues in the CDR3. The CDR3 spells CAVQSGNEQFF. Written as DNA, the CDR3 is TGTGCCGTTCAATCAGGGAATGAGCAGTTCTTC.

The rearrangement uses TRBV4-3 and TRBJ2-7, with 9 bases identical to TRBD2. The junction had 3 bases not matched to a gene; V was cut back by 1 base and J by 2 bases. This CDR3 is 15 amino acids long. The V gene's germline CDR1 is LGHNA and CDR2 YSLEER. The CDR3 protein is CASSQASGETYEQYF. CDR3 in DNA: TGCGCCAGCAGCCAAGCTAGCGGGGAAACCTACGAGCAGTACTTC.